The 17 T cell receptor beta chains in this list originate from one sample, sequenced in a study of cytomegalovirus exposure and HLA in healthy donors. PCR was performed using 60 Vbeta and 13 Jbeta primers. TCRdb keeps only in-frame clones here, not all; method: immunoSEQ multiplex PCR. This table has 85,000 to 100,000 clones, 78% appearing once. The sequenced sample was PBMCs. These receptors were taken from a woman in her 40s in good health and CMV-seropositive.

The CDR3, as DNA: TGTGCCGTCCTCCCTCTGGCAGGGTCGGGGAACACTGAAGCTTTCTTT. Its translation is CAVLPLAGSGNTEAFF. V gene TRBV7-9 combines with J gene TRBJ1-1; weak D call: TRBD1 (5 bases). The CDR3 contains 16 residues. CDR1 is SEHNR, CDR2 FQNEAQ, per germline (reference sequence). V lost 11 bases, J lost 1 base, and 23 bases lay in between. Looking up the rest from reference TRBV7-9 and TRBJ1-1 gives the full variable domain: DTGVSQNPRHKITKRGQNVTFRCDPISEHNRLYWYRQTLGQGPEFLTYFQNEAQLEKSRLLSDRFSAERPKGSFSTLEIQRTEQGDSAMYLCAVLPLAGSGNTEAFFGQGTRLTVV.

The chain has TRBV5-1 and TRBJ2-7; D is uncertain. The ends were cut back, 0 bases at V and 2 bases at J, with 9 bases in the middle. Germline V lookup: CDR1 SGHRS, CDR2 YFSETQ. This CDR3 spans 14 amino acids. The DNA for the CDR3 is TGCGCCAGCAGCTTGGGGTCTCCGGCCTACGAGCAGTACTTC. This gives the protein CASSLGSPAYEQYF.

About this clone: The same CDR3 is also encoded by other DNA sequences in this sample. As DNA, the CDR3 is TGCGCCAGCAGCTTGGGGACAGGGGACAATGAGCAGTTCTTC. This gives the protein CASSLGTGDNEQFF. V and J are TRBV5-1 and TRBJ2-1; 9 positions agree with TRBD1. The junction had 0 bases not matched to a gene; V was cut back by 0 bases and J by 5 bases. Per the germline V gene, CDR1 is SGHRS and CDR2 is YFSETQ. The CDR3 contains 14 residues.

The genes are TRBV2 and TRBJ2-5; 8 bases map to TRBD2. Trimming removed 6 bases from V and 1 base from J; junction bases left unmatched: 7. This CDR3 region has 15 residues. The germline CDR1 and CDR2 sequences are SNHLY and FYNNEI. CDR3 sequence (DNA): TGTGCCAGCAGGGACACTAGCGGCCTCCAAGAGACCCAGTACTTC. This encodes CASRDTSGLQETQYF.

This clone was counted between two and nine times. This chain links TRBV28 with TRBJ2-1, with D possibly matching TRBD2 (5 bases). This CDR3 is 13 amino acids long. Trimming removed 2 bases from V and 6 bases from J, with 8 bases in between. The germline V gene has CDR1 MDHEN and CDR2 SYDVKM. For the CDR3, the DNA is TGTGCCAGCAGTTTAGTAGCGAGCAATGAGCAGTTCTTC. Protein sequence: CASSLVASNEQFF.

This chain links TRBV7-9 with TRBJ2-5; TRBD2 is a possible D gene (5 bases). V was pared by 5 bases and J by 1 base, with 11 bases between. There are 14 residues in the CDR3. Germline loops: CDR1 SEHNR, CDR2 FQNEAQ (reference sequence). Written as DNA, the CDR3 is TGTGCCAGCAGCCCCGACTACTTCCAAGAGACCCAGTACTTC. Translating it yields CASSPDYFQETQYF.

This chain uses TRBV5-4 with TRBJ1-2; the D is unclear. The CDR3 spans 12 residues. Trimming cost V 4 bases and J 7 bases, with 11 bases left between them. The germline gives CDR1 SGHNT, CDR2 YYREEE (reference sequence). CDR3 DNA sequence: TGTGCCAGCAGCCTGGATAGAGTTGGCTACACCTTC. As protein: CASSLDRVGYTF.

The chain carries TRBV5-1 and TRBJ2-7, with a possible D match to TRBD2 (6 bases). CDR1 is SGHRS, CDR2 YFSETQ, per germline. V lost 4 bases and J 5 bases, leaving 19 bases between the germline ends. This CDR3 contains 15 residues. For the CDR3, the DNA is TGCGCCAGCAGCACGACCGCTTCTCGGGAGCACGAGCAGTACTTC. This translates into CASSTTASREHEQYF.

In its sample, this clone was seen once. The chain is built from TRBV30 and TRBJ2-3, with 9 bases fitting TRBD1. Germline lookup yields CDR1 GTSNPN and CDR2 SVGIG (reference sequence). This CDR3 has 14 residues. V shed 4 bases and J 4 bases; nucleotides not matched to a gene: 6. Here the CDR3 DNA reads TGTGCCTGGAAACAGGGGGCTGGCGCAGATACGCAGTATTTT. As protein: CAWKQGAGADTQYF.

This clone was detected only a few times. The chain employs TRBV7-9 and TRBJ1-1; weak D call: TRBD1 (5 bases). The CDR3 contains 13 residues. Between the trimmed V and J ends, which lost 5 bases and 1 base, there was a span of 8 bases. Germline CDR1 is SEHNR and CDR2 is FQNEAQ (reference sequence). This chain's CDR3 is CASSPQGNTEAFF. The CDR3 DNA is TGTGCCAGCAGCCCCCAGGGGAACACTGAAGCTTTCTTT.

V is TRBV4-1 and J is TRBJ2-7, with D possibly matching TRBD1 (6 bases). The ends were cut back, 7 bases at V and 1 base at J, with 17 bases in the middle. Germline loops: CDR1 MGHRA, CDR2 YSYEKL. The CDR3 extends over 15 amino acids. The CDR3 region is CASKAYRDISYEQYF. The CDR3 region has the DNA TGCGCCAGCAAAGCATACCGGGACATTTCCTACGAGCAGTACTTC.

The CDR3 reads CASSLVGQGSYEQYF. The CDR3 nucleotides read TGTGCCAGCAGCTTGGTGGGACAGGGTTCCTACGAGCAGTACTTC. V usage is TRBV5-5 and J usage is TRBJ2-7; 9 bases agree with TRBD1. Losses at the gene ends were 0 bases for V and 1 base for J; bases not matched to a gene: 2. The CDR3 is made up of 15 amino acids. The germline gives CDR1 SGHKS, CDR2 YYEKEE (reference sequence).

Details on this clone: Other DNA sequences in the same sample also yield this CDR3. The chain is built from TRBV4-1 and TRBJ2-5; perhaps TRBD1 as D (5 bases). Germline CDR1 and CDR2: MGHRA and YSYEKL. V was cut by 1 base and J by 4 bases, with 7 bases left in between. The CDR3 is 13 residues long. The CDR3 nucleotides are TGCGCCAGCAGCCAAGTAAGGGGAGAGACCCAGTACTTC. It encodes CASSQVRGETQYF.

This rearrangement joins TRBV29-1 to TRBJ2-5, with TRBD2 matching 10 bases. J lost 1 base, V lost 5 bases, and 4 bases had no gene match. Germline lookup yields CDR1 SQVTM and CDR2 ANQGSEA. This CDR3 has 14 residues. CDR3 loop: CSVPSGSLQETQYF. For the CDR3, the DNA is TGCAGCGTTCCTAGCGGGAGTCTCCAAGAGACCCAGTACTTC.

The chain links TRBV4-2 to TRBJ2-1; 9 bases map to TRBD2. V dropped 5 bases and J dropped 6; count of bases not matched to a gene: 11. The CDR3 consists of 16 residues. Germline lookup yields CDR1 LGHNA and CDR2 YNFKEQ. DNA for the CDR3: TGTGCCAGCAGCGTGCCCGGGACTAGCTCCGTCAATGAGCAGTTCTTC. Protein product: CASSVPGTSSVNEQFF.

The DNA for the CDR3 is TGCGCCAGCAGCCAGTTGGGTTTCGTAGCGAATGAGCAGTTCTTC. This codes for CASSQLGFVANEQFF. The rearrangement links TRBV5-1 to TRBJ2-1; the D gene is possibly TRBD2 (5 bases). With 4 bases removed from V and 7 bases from J, the gap between germline ends came to 18 bases. This CDR3 is 15 amino acids long. Germline CDR1 reads SGHRS; CDR2 reads YFSETQ.

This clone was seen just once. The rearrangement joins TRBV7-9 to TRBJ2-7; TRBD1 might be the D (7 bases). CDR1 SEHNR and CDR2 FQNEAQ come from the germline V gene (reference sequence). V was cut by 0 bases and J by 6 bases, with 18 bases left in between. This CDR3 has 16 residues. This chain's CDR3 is CASSLASGGLQGEQYF. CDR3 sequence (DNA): TGTGCCAGCAGCTTAGCTTCAGGGGGACTGCAAGGCGAGCAGTACTTC. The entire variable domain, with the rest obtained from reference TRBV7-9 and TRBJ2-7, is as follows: DTGVSQNPRHKITKRGQNVTFRCDPISEHNRLYWYRQTLGQGPEFLTYFQNEAQLEKSRLLSDRFSAERPKGSFSTLEIQRTEQGDSAMYLCASSLASGGLQGEQYFGPGTRLTVT.